The present entry profiles one T cell receptor beta chain with its context. The antigen remains undetermined. These data are taken from a study of shared clonotypes between healthy human individuals. Study-wide points: Among donors, clonotype sharing was expected to be affected by sequencing depth.

CDR1 and CDR2 from the germline V gene are SGHRS and YFSETQ. The CDR3 consists of 13 residues. Trimming removed 2 bases at V and 4 bases at J, with 10 bases between. TCRdb's copy holds only in-frame clones and misses some; the assay was immunoSEQ multiplex PCR. The repertoire holds some 1,100,000 clones, with around 78% as singletons. Sequenced input: memory CD4+ T cells from PBMCs. Specified subset: CD45RA-negative fraction. This receptor was taken from a man between 18 and 35 years old in good health. Some clones in this sample may be carry-over from other donors' samples. This chain joins TRBV5-1 and TRBJ2-7; D call uncertain. The chain's CDR3 is CASSFGQSYEQYF. The CDR3 region has the DNA TGCGCCAGCAGCTTCGGGCAGTCATACGAGCAGTACTTC. Full variable domain (outside the CDR3, taken from reference TRBV5-1 and TRBJ2-7): KAGVTQTPRYLIKTRGQQVTLSCSPISGHRSVSWYQQTPGQGLQFLFEYFSETQRNKGNFPGRFSGRQFSNSRSEMNVSTLELGDSALYLCASSFGQSYEQYFGPGTRLTVT.